This is a list of T cell receptor beta chains from one sample in a study of regulatory T cells in long-lasting Graves disease. TCRdb fed the multiplex PCR reads into MiXCR, producing one record per CDR3 protein. The sample consists of 620,000 or so distinct CDR3 sequences, roughly 16% of them appearing once. Another study also made use of these data, one on T cells in Graves' hyperthyroidism and ophthalmopathy.

This specimen consisted of peripheral blood mononuclear cells (PBMCs), obtained at new diagnosis, from a patient treated with antithyroid drugs. Receptor source: a woman aged 25-40 years with Graves disease. The CDR3 runs from the conserved cysteine through the conserved F or W.

j_call	v_call	cdr3_aa
TRBJ1-4	TRBV7-9	CASSLPLTGANEKLFF
TRBJ2-7	TRBV9	CASSLAGGSTYEQYF
TRBJ2-2	TRBV20-1	CSAARTVFTGELFF
TRBJ2-2	TRBV6-1	CASTRQPLTGELFF
TRBJ1-2	TRBV2	CASRQGAGYGYTF
TRBJ2-2	TRBV19	CASNRNANTGELFF
TRBJ1-1	TRBV20-1	CSAPSVVDTEAFF
TRBJ2-1	TRBV24-1	CATSDPPGGSGSEQFF
TRBJ2-1	TRBV3-1	CASSQIAGGGVNEQFF
TRBJ1-4	TRBV19	CASTPPGATNEKLFF
TRBJ2-3	TRBV5-4	CASSSRSADTQYF
TRBJ2-3	TRBV24-1	CATSEEVPDTQYF
TRBJ1-6	TRBV28	CASSLYPQRQGANSPLHF
TRBJ1-1	TRBV6-1	CASSLTGDQSEASF
TRBJ2-4	TRBV12-3/TRBV12-4	CASRASGPGAKNIQYF
TRBJ1-1	TRBV29-1	CSFRFNEAFF
TRBJ1-4	TRBV28	CASSLLGQGDEKLFF
TRBJ1-1	TRBV7-2	CASRRDFEAFF
TRBJ2-7	TRBV29-1	CSGGFGYEQYF
TRBJ2-7	TRBV7-2	CASSIPPGVGRTEQYF
TRBJ2-6	TRBV6-1	CARARRRSGANVLTF
TRBJ1-6	TRBV5-1	CASSLPGATDSPLHF
TRBJ2-3	TRBV29-1	CSVGPQITDTQYF
TRBJ2-3	TRBV5-1	CASSLLGGSSGDTQYF
TRBJ1-2	TRBV6-1	CASSKSGTANYGYTF
TRBJ1-1	TRBV6-2/TRBV6-3	CASTGDRVGTEAFF
TRBJ1-1	TRBV3-1	CASSQLSGPIEAFF
TRBJ2-3	TRBV9	CASSARGQTDTQYF
TRBJ1-2	TRBV6-1	CASGRGQGAYGYTF